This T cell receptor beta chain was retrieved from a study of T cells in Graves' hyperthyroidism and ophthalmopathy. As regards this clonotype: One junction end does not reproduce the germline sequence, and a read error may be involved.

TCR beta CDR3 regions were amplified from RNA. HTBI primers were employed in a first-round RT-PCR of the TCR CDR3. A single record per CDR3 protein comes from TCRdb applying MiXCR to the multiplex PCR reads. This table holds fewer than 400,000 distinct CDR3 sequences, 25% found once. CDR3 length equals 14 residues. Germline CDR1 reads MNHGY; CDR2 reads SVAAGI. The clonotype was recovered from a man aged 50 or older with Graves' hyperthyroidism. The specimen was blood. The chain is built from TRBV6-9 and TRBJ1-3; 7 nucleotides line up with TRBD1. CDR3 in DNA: TGTGCCAGCAGTTATGACAGGGTTGGAAAGACCATATATTTT. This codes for CASSYDRVGKTIYF.